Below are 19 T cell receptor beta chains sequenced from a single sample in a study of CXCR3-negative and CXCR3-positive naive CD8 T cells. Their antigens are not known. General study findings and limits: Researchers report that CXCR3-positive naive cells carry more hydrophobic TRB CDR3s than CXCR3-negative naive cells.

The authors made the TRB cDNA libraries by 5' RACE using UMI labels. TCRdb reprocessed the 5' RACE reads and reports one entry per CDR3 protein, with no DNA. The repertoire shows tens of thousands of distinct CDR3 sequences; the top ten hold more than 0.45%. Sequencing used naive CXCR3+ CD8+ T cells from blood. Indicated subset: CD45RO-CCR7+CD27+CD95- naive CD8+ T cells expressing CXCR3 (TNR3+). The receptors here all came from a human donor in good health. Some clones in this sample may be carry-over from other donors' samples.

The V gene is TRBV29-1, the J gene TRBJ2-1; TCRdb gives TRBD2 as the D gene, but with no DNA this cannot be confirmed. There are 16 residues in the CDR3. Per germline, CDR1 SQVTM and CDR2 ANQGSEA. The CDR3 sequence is CSVEEMGGLSYNEQFF.

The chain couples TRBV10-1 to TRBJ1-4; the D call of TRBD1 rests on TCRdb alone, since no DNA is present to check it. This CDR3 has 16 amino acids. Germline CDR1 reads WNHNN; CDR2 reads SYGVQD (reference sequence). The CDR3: CASSEFSGGPNEKLFF.

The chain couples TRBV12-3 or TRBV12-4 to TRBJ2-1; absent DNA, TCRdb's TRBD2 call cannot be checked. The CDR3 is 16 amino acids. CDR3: CASSSGLAATYNEQFF.

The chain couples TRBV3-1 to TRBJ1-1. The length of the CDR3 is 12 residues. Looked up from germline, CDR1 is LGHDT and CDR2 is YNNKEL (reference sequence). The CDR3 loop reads CASSQTNTEAFF. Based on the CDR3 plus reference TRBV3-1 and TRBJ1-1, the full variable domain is DTAVSQTPKYLVTQMGNDKSIKCEQNLGHDTMYWYKQDSKKFLKIMFSYNNKELIINETVPNRFSPKSPDKAHLNLHINSLELGDSAVYFCASSQTNTEAFFGQGTRLTVV.

CDR3 sequence reads: CASSQDVELVTPLHF. V usage is TRBV4-3 and J usage is TRBJ1-6. Germline loops: CDR1 LGHNA, CDR2 YSLEER. This CDR3 region has 15 residues.

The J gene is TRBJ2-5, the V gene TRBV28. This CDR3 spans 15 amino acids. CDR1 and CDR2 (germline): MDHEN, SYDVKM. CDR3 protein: CASSPAVPLQETQYF.

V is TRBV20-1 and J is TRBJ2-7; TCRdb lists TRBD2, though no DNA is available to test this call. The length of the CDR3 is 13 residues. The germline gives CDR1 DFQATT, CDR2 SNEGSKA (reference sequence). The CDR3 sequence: CSARGLAGNEQYF.

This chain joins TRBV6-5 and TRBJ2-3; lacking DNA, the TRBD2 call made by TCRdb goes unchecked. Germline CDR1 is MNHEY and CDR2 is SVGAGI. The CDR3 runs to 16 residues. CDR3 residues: CASIRGGRGSTDTQYF.

This CDR3 is CSVPYSSYNEQFF. The chain combines TRBV29-1 with TRBJ2-1; TCRdb names TRBD2, which stays unverified in the absence of DNA. The CDR3 is 13 residues long. CDR1 is SQVTM, CDR2 ANQGSEA, per germline.

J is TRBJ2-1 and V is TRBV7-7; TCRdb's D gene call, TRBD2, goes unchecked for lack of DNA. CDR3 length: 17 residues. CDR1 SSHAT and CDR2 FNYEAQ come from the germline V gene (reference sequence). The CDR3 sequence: CASSPGTSGGPGGEQFF.

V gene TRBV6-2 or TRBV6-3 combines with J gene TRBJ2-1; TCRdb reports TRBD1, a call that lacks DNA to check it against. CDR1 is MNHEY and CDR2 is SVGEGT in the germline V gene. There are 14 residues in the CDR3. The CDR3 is CASSWTGALLEQFF.

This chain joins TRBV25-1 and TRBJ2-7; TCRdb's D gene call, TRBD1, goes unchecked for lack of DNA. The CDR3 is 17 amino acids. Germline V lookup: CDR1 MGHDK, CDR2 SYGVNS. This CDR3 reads CASSDYSFRTGAYEQYF.

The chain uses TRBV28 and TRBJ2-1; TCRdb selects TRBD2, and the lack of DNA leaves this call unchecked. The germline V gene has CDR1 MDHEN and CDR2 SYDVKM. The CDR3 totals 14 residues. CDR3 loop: CASSSSGGANEQFF.

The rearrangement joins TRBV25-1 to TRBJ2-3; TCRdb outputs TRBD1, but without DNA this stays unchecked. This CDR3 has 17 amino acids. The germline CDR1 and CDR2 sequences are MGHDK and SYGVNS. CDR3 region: CASSAPWVSQGADTQYF.

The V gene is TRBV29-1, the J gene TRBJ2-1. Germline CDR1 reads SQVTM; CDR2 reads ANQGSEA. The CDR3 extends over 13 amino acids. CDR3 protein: CSVEKGGYNEQFF.

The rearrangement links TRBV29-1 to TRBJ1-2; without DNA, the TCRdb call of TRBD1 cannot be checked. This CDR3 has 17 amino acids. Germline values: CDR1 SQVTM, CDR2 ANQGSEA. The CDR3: CSVEHPRGSDDNYGYTF.

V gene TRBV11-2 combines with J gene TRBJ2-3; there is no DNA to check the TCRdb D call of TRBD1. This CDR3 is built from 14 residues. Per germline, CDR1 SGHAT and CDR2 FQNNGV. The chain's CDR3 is CASSLSGGERPPYF.

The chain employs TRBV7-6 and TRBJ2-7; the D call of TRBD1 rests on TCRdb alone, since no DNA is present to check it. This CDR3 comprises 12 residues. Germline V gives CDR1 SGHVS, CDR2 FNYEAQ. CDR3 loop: CASSSGAYEQYF.

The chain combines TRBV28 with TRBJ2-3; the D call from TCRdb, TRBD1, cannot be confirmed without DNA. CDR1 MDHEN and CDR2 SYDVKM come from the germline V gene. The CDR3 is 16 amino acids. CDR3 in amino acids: CASTQTGTGATDTQYF.